This T cell receptor (beta chain) was captured in a study of response to subunit inactivated influenza vaccine. TCRdb redid the calling of the RT-PCR reads with MiXCR, one entry per CDR3 protein. Here the sample spans hundreds of thousands of distinct CDR3 sequences, 20% to 25% being singletons. Germline trimming cut 1 base from V and 4 bases from J; bases unmatched to any gene: 5. Germline CDR1 LNHNV, CDR2 YYDKDF (reference sequence). There are 15 residues in the CDR3. Study-level results: The authors put forward the suggestion that each seasonal influenza vaccination may bring in only a limited number of new T cells.

This clonotype was detected a few times. The antigen remains unidentified. The chain couples TRBV15 to TRBJ2-3, with TRBD1 matching 7 bases. Sequenced here: PBMCs from blood, sampled 21 months after vaccination. The clonotype was recovered from a man aged 45 to 75 who received an inactivated influenza vaccine. Here the CDR3 reads CATSRGGGRADTQYF. In nucleotides, the CDR3 is TGTGCCACCAGCAGAGGAGGGGGCAGGGCAGATACGCAGTATTTT.